This TCR beta chain was captured by sequencing in a study of cytomegalovirus exposure and HLA in healthy donors. Turning to the study itself: Roughly 180 million T cells yielded 117 million unique TCR beta sequences in earlier analysis.

Study outcomes and limitations: Compared with the approximately 670-donor mean, an Asian-associated ancestry cluster reportedly had fewer N-insertions, according to a later analysis. It was confirmed in vitro that a few of the CMV-associated chains were specific for CMV antigens.

A remark on this clone: Its antigen is undetermined.

PCR employed 60 Vbeta and 13 Jbeta primers. Sequencing was performed with immunoSEQ multiplex PCR; in TCRdb, only in-frame clones are kept and a portion is missing. The sample holds 200,000 or so clones, more than 70% seen once. V shed 2 bases and J shed 2 bases, with 9 bases lying between them. The CDR3 extends over 14 amino acids. CDR1 and CDR2 from the germline V gene are SGHDT and YYEEEE. The specimen was PBMCs. The receptor comes from a human donor in good health. The chain recombines TRBV5-6 with TRBJ2-3; D gene unclear. The CDR3: CASSLSGNTDTQYF. CDR3 in DNA: TGTGCCAGCAGCTTATCAGGAAACACAGATACGCAGTATTTT.